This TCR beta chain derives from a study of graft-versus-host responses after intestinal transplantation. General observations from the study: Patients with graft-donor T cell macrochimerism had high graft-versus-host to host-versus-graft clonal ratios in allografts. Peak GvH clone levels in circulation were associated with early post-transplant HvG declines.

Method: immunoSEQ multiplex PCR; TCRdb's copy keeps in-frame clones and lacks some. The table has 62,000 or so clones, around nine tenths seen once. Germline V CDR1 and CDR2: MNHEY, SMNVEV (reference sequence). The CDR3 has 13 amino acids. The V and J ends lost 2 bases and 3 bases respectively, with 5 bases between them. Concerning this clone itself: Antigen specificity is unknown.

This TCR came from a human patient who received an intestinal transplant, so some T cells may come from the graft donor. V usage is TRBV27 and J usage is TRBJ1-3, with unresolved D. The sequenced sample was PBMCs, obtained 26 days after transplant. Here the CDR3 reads CASSLTYGNTIYF. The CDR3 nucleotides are TGTGCCAGCAGTTTAACTTATGGAAACACCATATATTTT.